This is a list of T cell receptor beta chains from one sample in a study of a mutant IDH1 vaccine in newly diagnosed glioma. No antigens are known for them. Here immunoSEQ multiplex PCR was the method, and the copy in TCRdb shows in-frame clones only, minus some. The table records fewer than 35,000 clones, around 82% of them present only once. The sample consisted of PBMCs, taken from a glioma patient whose treatment included an IDH1 peptide vaccine. Source of these receptors: a man between 25 and 39 years old with glioma. Both conserved end residues are part of each CDR3. A D gene is named only where the DNA matches it firmly. Some rows have no size entry. The others give once, few or many, or a class for an expanded clone.

>TRBJ2-1|-|TRBV29-1|-
CSVEEVAGLNEQFF
TGCAGCGTTGAAGAGGTAGCAGGGTTGAATGAGCAGTTCTTC
>TRBJ1-4|-|TRBV6-6|-
CASSYGGNEKLFF
TGTGCCAGCAGTTACGGGGGAAATGAAAAACTGTTTTTT
>TRBJ2-1|-|TRBV5-1|-
CASSDSLHSEQFF
TGCGCCAGCTCGGACAGTCTACATAGTGAGCAGTTCTTC
>TRBJ1-2|-|TRBV29-1|-
CSVEAANYGYTF
TGCAGCGTTGAAGCAGCTAACTATGGCTACACCTTC
>TRBJ2-6|-|TRBV7-9|TRBD1
CASSFYQGAGANVLTF
TGTGCCAGCAGCTTCTACCAGGGGGCTGGGGCCAACGTCCTGACTTTC
>TRBJ2-1|-|TRBV28|-
CASSLFATSYNEQFF
TGTGCCAGCAGTTTATTCGCTACCTCCTACAATGAGCAGTTCTTC
>TRBJ1-6|once|TRBV30|-
CAWSTDGGSPLHF
TGTGCCTGGAGTACCGACGGAGGTTCACCCCTCCACTTT
>TRBJ1-1|once|TRBV7-3|-
CASSDKLGGTFF
TGTGCCAGCAGCGACAAGCTGGGGGGGACTTTCTTT
>TRBJ1-3|once|TRBV15|-
CATSRDYPIGGAGNTIYF
TGTGCCACCAGCAGAGATTATCCTATCGGGGGCGCGGGAAACACCATATATTTT
>TRBJ1-3|once|TRBV30|-
CAGYGDRNSGNTIYF
TGTGCCGGATACGGGGACCGAAACTCTGGAAACACCATATATTTT
>TRBJ1-2|-|TRBV29-1|-
CSVTTNYGYTF
TGCAGCGTCACTACTAACTATGGCTACACCTTC
>TRBJ1-2|-|TRBV19|-
CASSTRTLSADTSYGYTF
TGTGCCAGTAGTACTAGGACCCTAAGCGCAGATACTTCCTATGGCTACACCTTC
>TRBJ1-1|-|TRBV5-4|TRBD1
CASTAGQGVNTEAFF
TGTGCCAGCACGGCCGGACAGGGGGTGAACACTGAAGCTTTCTTT
>TRBJ1-1|-|TRBV19|-
CASSLTDAGNTEAFF
TGTGCCAGTAGTCTAACGGACGCTGGGAACACTGAAGCTTTCTTT
>TRBJ1-5|-|TRBV6-6|TRBD1
CASSSGTDFSNQPQHF
TGTGCCAGCAGTTCAGGGACAGATTTTAGCAATCAGCCCCAGCATTTT
>TRBJ2-1|-|TRBV25-1|-
CASRPTGLRYNEQFF
TGTGCCAGCAGACCGACAGGTCTCCGCTACAATGAGCAGTTCTTC
>TRBJ2-1|-|TRBV5-6|TRBD2
CASSPKGLAGSNEQFF
TGTGCCAGCAGCCCTAAGGGACTAGCGGGTAGTAATGAGCAGTTCTTC
>TRBJ1-1|-|TRBV5-1|-
CASSFQQGGSAMNTEAFF
TGCGCCAGCAGCTTCCAACAGGGTGGCTCGGCCATGAACACTGAAGCTTTCTTT
>TRBJ1-5|-|TRBV9|-
CASRRVLQPQHF
TGTGCCAGCAGGAGGGTTTTGCAGCCCCAGCATTTT
>TRBJ2-2|-|TRBV5-4|TRBD1
CASRRDREDTGELFF
TGTGCCAGCAGGAGGGACAGGGAGGACACCGGGGAGCTGTTTTTT
>TRBJ2-3|few|TRBV2|-
CASSVEDIPSITDTQYF
TGTGCCAGCAGTGTGGAGGACATCCCCTCGATCACAGATACGCAGTATTTT
>TRBJ2-5|-|TRBV11-2|-
CASSLDRVGRSYF
TGTGCCAGCAGCTTAGATCGGGTAGGCAGGTCCTACTTC
>TRBJ1-6|-|TRBV30|-
CAWTEKGGSPLHF
TGTGCCTGGACCGAGAAGGGGGGGTCACCCCTCCACTTT
>TRBJ2-3|-|TRBV18|-
CASSPRDTQYF
TGTGCCAGCTCACCACGGGATACGCAGTATTTT
>TRBJ2-4|-|TRBV2|TRBD1
CASREDRVIQYF
TGTGCCAGCAGAGAGGACAGGGTTATTCAGTACTTC
>TRBJ1-1|-|TRBV6-1|-
CASSSRENTEAFF
TGTGCCAGCAGTTCTCGGGAGAACACTGAAGCTTTCTTT
>TRBJ2-7|-|TRBV5-1|TRBD2
CASSLETSGTYEQYF
TGCGCCAGCAGCTTGGAAACTAGCGGGACCTACGAGCAGTACTTC
>TRBJ1-3|-|TRBV7-2|-
CASSLEDSSGNTIYF
TGTGCCAGCAGCTTAGAGGATAGTTCTGGAAACACCATATATTTT
>TRBJ1-3|-|TRBV7-2|-
CASSLGRRSGNTIYF
TGTGCCAGCAGCTTAGGCCGGCGCTCTGGAAACACCATATATTTT
>TRBJ2-4|-|TRBV7-9|-
CASSLDGLVAKNIQYF
TGTGCCAGCAGCTTAGATGGACTGGTAGCCAAAAACATTCAGTACTTC
>TRBJ2-5|-|TRBV7-7|TRBD2
CASSSTGLVETQYF
TGTGCCAGCAGCTCAACGGGACTAGTAGAGACCCAGTACTTC